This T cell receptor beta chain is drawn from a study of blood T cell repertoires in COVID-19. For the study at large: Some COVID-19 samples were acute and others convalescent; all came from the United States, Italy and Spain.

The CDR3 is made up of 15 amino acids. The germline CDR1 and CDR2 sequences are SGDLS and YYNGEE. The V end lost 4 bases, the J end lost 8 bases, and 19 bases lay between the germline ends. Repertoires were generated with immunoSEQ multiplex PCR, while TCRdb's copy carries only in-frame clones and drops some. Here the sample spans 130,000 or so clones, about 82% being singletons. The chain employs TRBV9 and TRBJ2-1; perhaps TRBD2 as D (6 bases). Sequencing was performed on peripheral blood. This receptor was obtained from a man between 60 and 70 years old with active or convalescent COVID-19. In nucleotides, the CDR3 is TGTGCCAGCAGCATCGGCGGGACCCTTGGGGATGAGCAGTTCTTC. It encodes CASSIGGTLGDEQFF.